The next 13 T cell receptor beta chains were all read from a single sample in a study of monozygotic twins with cystic fibrosis. Some clones are missing from TCRdb's copy, which holds only in-frame ones; the method was immunoSEQ multiplex PCR. The sample yields 8,500 to 14,000 clones, around 97% seen once. Source material: blood. The origin of the receptors is a boy aged 5-17 years with cystic fibrosis.

The J gene is TRBJ1-2, the V gene TRBV13; D not certain. Germline lookup yields CDR1 PRHDT and CDR2 FYEKMQ (reference sequence). Trimming took off 0 bases at V and 2 bases at J, with 4 bases between the two ends. The CDR3 runs to 13 residues. CDR3 in DNA: TGTGCCAGCAGCTTAGGGGTGAACTATGGCTACACCTTC. Its translation is CASSLGVNYGYTF. Supplemented by reference TRBV13 and TRBJ1-2, the full variable domain reads AAGVIQSPRHLIKEKRETATLKCYPIPRHDTVYWYQQGPGQDPQFLISFYEKMQSDKGSIPDRFSAQQFSDYHSELNMSSLELGDSALYFCASSLGVNYGYTFGSGTRLTVV.

The V and J genes are TRBV15 and TRBJ1-1; D is uncertain. The CDR3 consists of 10 residues. Germline assignment: CDR1 LNHNV and CDR2 YYDKDF (reference sequence). V lost 2 bases and J lost 9, with 4 bases in between. CDR3 in amino acids: CATSRYKAFF. Written as DNA, the CDR3 is TGTGCCACCAGCAGATACAAAGCTTTCTTT.

This chain uses TRBV29-1 with TRBJ2-1, with 12 positions matching TRBD2. The length of the CDR3 is 16 residues. Germline CDR1 SQVTM, CDR2 ANQGSEA. After removal of 5 bases from V and 7 bases from J, the junction contained 12 bases not matched to a gene. In DNA form, the CDR3 reads TGCAGCGTTTTCCGCCGACTAGCGGGAGTGGGTAATGAGCAGTTCTTC. Residues: CSVFRRLAGVGNEQFF.

The rearrangement uses TRBV6-5 and TRBJ2-5; D assignment may be TRBD1 or TRBD2 (5 bases each). V gave up 0 bases and J gave up 4 bases, with 9 bases separating them. Germline CDR1 is MNHEY and CDR2 is SVGAGI. The CDR3 covers 14 residues. The CDR3 DNA follows: TGTGCCAGCAGTTACTCGAGGGGTGCAGAGACCCAGTACTTC. This translates into CASSYSRGAETQYF.

The chain combines TRBV9 with TRBJ2-7; 9 bases are shared with TRBD1. CDR1 is SGDLS, CDR2 YYNGEE, per germline. V shed 2 bases, J shed 3 bases, and the junction held 3 bases outside the gene matches. There are 14 residues in the CDR3. CDR3 sequence: CASSVGTGFYEQYF. The DNA for the CDR3 is TGTGCCAGCAGCGTCGGGACAGGGTTCTACGAGCAGTACTTC.

This clone appeared once. V usage is TRBV19 and J usage is TRBJ2-1; D is possibly TRBD1 (5 bases). Deletions cut 5 bases from V and 2 bases from J, with 10 bases between. The V gene's germline CDR1 is LNHDA and CDR2 SQIVND (reference sequence). CDR3 size: 14 residues. CDR3 DNA: TGTGCCAGTAGTGATAGGGGCCCCTACAATGAGCAGTTCTTC. Translated: CASSDRGPYNEQFF.

The V and J genes are TRBV28 and TRBJ1-5; no clear D gene. Germline CDR1 and CDR2: MDHEN and SYDVKM. V gave up 3 bases and J gave up 1 base, with 10 bases separating them. The CDR3 consists of 15 residues. The CDR3 is CASSLEWVSNQPQHF. The CDR3 DNA reads TGTGCCAGCAGTTTGGAGTGGGTGAGCAATCAGCCCCAGCATTTT.

The V call is TRBV16, the J call TRBJ2-2, with unresolved D. CDR3 length equals 16 residues. CDR1 and CDR2 from the germline V gene are KGHSY and FQNENV. V was trimmed by 3 bases and J by 4 bases, leaving 15 bases between them. The CDR3 reads CASSQTSRSGTGELFF. CDR3 coding DNA: TGTGCCAGCAGCCAGACCTCCCGGTCGGGCACCGGGGAGCTGTTTTTT.

This clone has just one count. The chain links TRBV9 to TRBJ1-1; D gene uncertain. Deletions cut 0 bases from V and 2 bases from J, with 11 bases between. The germline V gene has CDR1 SGDLS and CDR2 YYNGEE. CDR3 length: 15 residues. In DNA, the CDR3 is TGTGCCAGCAGCGTAGGGCCCGGGTCTAACACTGAAGCTTTCTTT. This sequence encodes CASSVGPGSNTEAFF.

This sequence joins TRBV29-1 and TRBJ2-7, with 12 bases fitting TRBD2. Germline loops: CDR1 SQVTM, CDR2 ANQGSEA. The CDR3 length is 14 residues. J gave up 6 bases and V 6 bases, and 9 bases lay outside the gene matches. CDR3 DNA: TGCAGCGTCGGTAGACTAGCGGGAGCTGCCGAGCAGTACTTC. Its protein is CSVGRLAGAAEQYF.

The V and J genes are TRBV6-1 and TRBJ2-5; D is unresolved. Per germline, CDR1 MNHNS and CDR2 SASEGT. Trimming pared 3 bases from V and 5 bases from J, leaving 19 bases between. The CDR3 has 16 amino acids. CDR3 sequence reads: CASSELLTGLFETQYF. Here the CDR3 DNA reads TGTGCCAGCAGTGAGCTCCTTACGGGCCTTTTTGAGACCCAGTACTTC.

The chain employs TRBV29-1 and TRBJ2-7; 9 positions agree with TRBD1. The CDR3 covers 15 residues. Trimming took 3 bases from V and 1 from J; bases not matched to a gene: 7. Germline assignment: CDR1 SQVTM and CDR2 ANQGSEA. The CDR3 DNA reads as TGCAGCGTTGAGACGGACAGGGGCAATTCCTACGAGCAGTACTTC. It specifies CSVETDRGNSYEQYF.

This clone was found once. The chain links TRBV28 to TRBJ1-5; D is ambiguous. V gave up 5 bases and J gave up 7 bases, with 18 bases separating them. The length of the CDR3 is 15 residues. Germline V gives CDR1 MDHEN, CDR2 SYDVKM. For the CDR3, the DNA is TGTGCCAGCAGTACCCGCCCAATATTAAGGCAGCCCCAGCATTTT. This encodes CASSTRPILRQPQHF.